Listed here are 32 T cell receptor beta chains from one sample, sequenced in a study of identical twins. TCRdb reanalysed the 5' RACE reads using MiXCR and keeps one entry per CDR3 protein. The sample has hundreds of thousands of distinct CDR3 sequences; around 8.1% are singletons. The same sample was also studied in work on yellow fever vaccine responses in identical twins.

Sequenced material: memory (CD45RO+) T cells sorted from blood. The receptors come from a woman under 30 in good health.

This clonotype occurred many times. CDR3 DNA: TGTGCCAGCAGCAAGACTAGCATCGGGTCCTACGAGCAGTACTTC. It yields the protein CASSKTSIGSYEQYF. V is TRBV6-1 and J is TRBJ2-7; the match to TRBD2 covers 7 bases. The CDR3 length is 15 residues. Germline values: CDR1 MNHNS, CDR2 SASEGT. The J segment lost 1 base and the V segment lost 6 bases, leaving 9 bases of the junction unmatched.

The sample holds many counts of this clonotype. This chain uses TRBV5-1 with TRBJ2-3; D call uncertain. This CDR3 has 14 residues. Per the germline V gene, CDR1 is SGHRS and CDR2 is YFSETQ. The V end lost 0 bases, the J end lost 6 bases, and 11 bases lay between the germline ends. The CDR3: CASSLGRGADTQYF. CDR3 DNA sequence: TGCGCCAGCAGCTTGGGGAGAGGAGCTGATACGCAGTATTTT.

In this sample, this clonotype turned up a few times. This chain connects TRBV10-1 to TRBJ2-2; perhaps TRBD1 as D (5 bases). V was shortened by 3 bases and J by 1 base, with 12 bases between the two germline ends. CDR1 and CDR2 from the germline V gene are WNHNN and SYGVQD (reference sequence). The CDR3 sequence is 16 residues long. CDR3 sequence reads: CASSERKGQNTGELFF. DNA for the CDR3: TGCGCCAGCAGTGAAAGGAAAGGACAGAACACCGGGGAGCTGTTTTTT.

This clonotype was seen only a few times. CDR3: CSAISLLRREYEQYF. CDR3 sequence (DNA): TGCAGTGCTATTAGTCTATTACGGAGAGAATACGAGCAGTACTTC. The chain combines TRBV20-1 with TRBJ2-7; D ambiguous. CDR1 DFQATT and CDR2 SNEGSKA come from the germline V gene (reference sequence). V was clipped by 4 bases and J by 4 bases, with 20 bases between them. This CDR3 comprises 15 residues.

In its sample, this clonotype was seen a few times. The CDR3 nucleotides read TGCAGCGTGACAGGGGGGAGCTCCTACGAGCAGTACTTC. It translates to CSVTGGSSYEQYF. The chain joins TRBV29-1 to TRBJ2-7; 9 nucleotides align to TRBD1. The CDR3 length is 13 residues. Trimming took 6 bases from V and 0 from J; bases not matched to a gene: 3. Looked up from germline, CDR1 is SQVTM and CDR2 is ANQGSEA.

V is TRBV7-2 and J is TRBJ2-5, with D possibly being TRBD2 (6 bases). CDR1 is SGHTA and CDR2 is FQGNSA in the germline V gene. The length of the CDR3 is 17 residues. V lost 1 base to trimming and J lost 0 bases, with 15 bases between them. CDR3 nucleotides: TGTGCCAGCAGCTTAGTAGACGGGACTCCTCACCAAGAGACCCAGTACTTC. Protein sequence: CASSLVDGTPHQETQYF.

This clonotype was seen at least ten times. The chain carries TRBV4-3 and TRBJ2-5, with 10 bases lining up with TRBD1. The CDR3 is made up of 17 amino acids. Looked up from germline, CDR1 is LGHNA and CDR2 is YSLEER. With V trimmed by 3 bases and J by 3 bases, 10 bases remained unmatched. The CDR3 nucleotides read TGCGCCAGCAGCCATCAAGTACCCGGGACAGGGGAAGAGACCCAGTACTTC. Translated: CASSHQVPGTGEETQYF.

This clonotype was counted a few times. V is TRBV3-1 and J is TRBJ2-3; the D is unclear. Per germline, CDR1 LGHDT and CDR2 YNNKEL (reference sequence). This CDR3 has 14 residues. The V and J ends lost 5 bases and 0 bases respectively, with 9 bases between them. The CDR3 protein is CASSEWGSTDTQYF. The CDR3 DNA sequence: TGTGCCAGCAGCGAATGGGGTAGCACAGATACGCAGTATTTT.

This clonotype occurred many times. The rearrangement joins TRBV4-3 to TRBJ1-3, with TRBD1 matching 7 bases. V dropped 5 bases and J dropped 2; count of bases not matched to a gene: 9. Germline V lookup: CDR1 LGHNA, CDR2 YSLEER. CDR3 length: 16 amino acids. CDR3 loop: CASSDEIQGAGNTIYF. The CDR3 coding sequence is TGCGCCAGCAGCGACGAAATTCAGGGGGCTGGAAACACCATATATTTT.

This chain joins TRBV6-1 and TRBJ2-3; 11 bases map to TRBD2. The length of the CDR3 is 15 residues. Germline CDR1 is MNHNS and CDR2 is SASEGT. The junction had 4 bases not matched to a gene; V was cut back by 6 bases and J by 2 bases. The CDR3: CASRGTSGFTDTQYF. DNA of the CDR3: TGTGCCAGCAGGGGGACTAGCGGTTTCACAGATACGCAGTATTTT.

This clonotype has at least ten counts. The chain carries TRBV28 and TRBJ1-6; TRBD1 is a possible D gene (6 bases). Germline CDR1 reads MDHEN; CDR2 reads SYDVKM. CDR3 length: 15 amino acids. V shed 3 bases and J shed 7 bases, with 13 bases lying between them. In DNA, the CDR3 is TGTGCCAGCAGTTTGAGGGACACGGGAAATTCACCCCTCCACTTT. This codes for CASSLRDTGNSPLHF.

The CDR3: CASSLAPKILYNEQFF. CDR3 coding DNA: TGCGCCAGCAGCTTGGCGCCGAAAATCCTCTACAATGAGCAGTTCTTC. V gene TRBV5-1 combines with J gene TRBJ2-1; D remains unclear. The CDR3 spans 16 residues. Trimming left V 0 bases short and J 3 bases short, with 13 bases between. The germline gives CDR1 SGHRS, CDR2 YFSETQ.

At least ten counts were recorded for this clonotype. This chain's CDR3 is CSARDGSENQPQHF. The CDR3 DNA reads as TGCAGTGCTAGAGACGGGAGCGAAAATCAGCCCCAGCATTTT. J is TRBJ1-5 and V is TRBV20-1, with D uncertain. CDR3 size: 14 residues. Germline V gives CDR1 DFQATT, CDR2 SNEGSKA (reference sequence). The V end was cut by 0 bases, the J end by 4 bases, with 10 bases between.

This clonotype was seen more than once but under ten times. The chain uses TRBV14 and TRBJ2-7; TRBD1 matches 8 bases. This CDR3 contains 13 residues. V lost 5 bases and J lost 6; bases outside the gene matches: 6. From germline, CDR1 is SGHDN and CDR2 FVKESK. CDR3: CASSTRTGIEQYF. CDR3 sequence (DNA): TGTGCCAGCAGCACCCGGACAGGGATCGAGCAGTACTTC.

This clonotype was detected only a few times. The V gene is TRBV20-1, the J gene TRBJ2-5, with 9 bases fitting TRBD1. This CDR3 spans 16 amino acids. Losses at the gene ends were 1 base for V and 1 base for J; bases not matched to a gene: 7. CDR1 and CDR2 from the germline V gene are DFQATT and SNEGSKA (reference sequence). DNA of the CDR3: TGCAGTGCTAGAGGAGGGGGACAGGGCCCCCAAGAGACCCAGTACTTC. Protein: CSARGGGQGPQETQYF.

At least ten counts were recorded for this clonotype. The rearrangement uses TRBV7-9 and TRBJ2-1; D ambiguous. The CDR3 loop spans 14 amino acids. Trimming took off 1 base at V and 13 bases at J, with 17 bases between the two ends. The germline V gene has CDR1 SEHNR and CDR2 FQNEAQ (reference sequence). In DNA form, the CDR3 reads TGTGCCAGCAGCTTAGTGGCTTCGTCTGGCGCACAGTTCTTC. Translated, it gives CASSLVASSGAQFF.

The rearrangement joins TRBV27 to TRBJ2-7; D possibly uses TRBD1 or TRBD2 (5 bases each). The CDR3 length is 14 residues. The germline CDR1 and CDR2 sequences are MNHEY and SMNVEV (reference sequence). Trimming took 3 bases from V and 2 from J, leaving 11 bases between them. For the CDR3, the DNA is TGTGCCAGCAGTTTGGTGGGACCCCCCTACGAGCAGTACTTC. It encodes CASSLVGPPYEQYF.

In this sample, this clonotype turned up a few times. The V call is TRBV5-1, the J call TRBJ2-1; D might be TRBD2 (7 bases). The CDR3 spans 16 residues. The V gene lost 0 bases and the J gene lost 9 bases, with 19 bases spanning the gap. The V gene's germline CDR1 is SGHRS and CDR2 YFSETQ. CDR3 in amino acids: CASSLDVLRRGGEQFF. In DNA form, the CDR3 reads TGCGCCAGCAGCTTGGATGTGCTCCGGAGGGGGGGTGAGCAGTTCTTC.

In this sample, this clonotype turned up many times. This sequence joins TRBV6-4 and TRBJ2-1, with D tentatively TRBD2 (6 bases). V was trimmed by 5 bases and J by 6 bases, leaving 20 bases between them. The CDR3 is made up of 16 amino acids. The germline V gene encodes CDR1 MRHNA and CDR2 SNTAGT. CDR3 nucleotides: TGTGCCAGCAGTTTTGAGGAGGCTAGCGATGTCAATGAGCAGTTCTTC. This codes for CASSFEEASDVNEQFF.

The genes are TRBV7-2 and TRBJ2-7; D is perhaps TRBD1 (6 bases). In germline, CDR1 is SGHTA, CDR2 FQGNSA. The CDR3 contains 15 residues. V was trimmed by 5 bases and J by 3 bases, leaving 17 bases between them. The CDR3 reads CASSQTRTDNYEQYF. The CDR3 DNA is TGTGCCAGCAGCCAAACCCGGACAGATAACTACGAGCAGTACTTC.

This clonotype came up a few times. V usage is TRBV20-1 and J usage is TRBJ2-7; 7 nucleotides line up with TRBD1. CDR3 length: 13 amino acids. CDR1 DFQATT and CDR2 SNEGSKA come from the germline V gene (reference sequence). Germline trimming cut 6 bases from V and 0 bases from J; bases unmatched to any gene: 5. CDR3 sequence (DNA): TGCAGTGCCAAAAGACAGGGCTCCTACGAGCAGTACTTC. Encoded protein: CSAKRQGSYEQYF.

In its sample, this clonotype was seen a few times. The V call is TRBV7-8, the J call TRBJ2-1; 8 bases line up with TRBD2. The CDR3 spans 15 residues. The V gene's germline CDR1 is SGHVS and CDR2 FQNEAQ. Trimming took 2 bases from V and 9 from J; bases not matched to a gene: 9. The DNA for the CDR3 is TGTGCCAGCAGCTTATCACGGGCGGGGGGCAGTGAGCAGTTCTTC. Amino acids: CASSLSRAGGSEQFF.

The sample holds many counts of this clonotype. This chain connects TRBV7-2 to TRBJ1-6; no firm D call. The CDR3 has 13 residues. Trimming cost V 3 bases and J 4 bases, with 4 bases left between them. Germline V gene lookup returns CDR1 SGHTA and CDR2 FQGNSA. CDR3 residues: CASSLEYNSPLHF. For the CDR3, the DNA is TGTGCCAGCAGCTTGGAGTATAATTCACCCCTCCACTTT.

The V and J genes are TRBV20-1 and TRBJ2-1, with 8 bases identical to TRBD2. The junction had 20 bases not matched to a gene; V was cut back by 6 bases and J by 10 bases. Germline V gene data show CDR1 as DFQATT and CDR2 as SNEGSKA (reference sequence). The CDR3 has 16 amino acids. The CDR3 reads CSAPRASGSLWAEQFF. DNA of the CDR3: TGCAGTGCACCAAGGGCTAGCGGGTCATTGTGGGCGGAGCAGTTCTTC.

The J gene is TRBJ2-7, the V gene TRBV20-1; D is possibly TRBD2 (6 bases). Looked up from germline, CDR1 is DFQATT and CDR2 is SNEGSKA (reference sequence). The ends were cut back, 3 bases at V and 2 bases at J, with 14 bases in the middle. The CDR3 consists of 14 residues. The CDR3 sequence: CSASPLASTYEQYF. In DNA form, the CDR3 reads TGCAGTGCTAGCCCTCTAGCGTCAACCTACGAGCAGTACTTC.

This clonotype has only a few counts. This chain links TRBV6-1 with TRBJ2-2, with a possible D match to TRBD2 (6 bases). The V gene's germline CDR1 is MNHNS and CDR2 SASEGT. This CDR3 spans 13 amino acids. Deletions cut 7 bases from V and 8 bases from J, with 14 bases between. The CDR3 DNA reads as TGTGCCAGCAAGAGTGGGGACTGGGGGGAGCTGTTTTTT. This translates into CASKSGDWGELFF.

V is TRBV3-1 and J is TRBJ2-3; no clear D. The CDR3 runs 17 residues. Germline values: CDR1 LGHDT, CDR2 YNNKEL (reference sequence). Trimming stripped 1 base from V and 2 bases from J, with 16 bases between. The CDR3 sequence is CASSQVLDSQPTDTQYF. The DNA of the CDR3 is TGTGCCAGCAGCCAAGTCCTCGACTCTCAACCCACAGATACGCAGTATTTT.

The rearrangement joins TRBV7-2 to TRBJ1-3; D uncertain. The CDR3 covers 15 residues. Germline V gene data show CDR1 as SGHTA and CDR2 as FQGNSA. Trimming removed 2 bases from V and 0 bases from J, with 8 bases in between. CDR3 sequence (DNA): TGTGCCAGCAGCTTACCCCCCGGCTCTGGAAACACCATATATTTT. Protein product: CASSLPPGSGNTIYF.

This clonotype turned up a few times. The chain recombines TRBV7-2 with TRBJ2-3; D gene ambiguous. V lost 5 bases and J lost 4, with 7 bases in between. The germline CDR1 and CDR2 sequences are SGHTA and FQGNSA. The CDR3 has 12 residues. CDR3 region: CASSQSADTQYF. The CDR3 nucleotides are TGTGCCAGCAGCCAAAGTGCAGATACGCAGTATTTT. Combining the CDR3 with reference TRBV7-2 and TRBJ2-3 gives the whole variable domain GAGVSQSPSNKVTEKGKDVELRCDPISGHTALYWYRQSLGQGLEFLIYFQGNSAPDKSGLPSDRFSAERTGGSVSTLTIQRTQQEDSAVYLCASSQSADTQYFGPGTRLTVL.

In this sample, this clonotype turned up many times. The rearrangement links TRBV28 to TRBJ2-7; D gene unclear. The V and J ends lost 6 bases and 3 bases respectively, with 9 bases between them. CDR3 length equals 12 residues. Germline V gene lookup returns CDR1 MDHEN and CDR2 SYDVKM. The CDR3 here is CASRALFYEQYF. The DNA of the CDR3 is TGTGCCAGCAGGGCCCTGTTCTACGAGCAGTACTTC.

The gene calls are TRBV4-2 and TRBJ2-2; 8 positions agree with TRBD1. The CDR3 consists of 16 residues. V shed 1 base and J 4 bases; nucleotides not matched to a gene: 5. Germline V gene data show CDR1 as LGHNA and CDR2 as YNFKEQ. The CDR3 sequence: CASSQGGQAFTGELFF. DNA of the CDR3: TGTGCCAGCAGCCAAGGGGGACAGGCCTTCACCGGGGAGCTGTTTTTT.

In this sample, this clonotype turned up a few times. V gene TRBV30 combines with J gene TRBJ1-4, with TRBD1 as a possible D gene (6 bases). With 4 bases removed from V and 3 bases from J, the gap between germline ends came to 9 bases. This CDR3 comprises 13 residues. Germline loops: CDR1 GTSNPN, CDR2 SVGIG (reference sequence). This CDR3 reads CAWTGAPNEKLFF. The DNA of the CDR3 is TGTGCCTGGACAGGGGCTCCTAATGAAAAACTGTTTTTT.